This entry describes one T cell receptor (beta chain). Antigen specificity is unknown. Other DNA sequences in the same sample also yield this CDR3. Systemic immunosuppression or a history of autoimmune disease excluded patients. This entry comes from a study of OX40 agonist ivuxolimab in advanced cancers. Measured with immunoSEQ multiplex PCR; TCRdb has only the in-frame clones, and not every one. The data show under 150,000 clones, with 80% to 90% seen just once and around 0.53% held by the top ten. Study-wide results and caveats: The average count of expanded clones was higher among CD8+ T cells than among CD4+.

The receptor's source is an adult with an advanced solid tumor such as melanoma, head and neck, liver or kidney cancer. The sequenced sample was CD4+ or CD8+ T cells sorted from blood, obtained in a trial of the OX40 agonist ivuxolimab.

As DNA, the CDR3 is TGTGCCAGCTCACCCGGACAGGGAGCTAACTATGGCTACACCTTC. Translating gives CASSPGQGANYGYTF. The J gene is TRBJ1-2, the V gene TRBV18, with 8 bases aligning to TRBD1. Looked up from germline, CDR1 is KGHSH and CDR2 is LQKENI. CDR3 size: 15 residues. The trim removed 3 bases at V and 0 bases at J, leaving 3 bases unmatched.